These 7 T cell receptor beta chains came from one sample sequenced in a study of T cell changes during pregnancy in multiple sclerosis. Assay: immunoSEQ multiplex PCR; the TCRdb copy retains only in-frame clones and omits some. The table lists around 50,000 clones, about 90% of them singletons. The sequenced sample was CD4+ T cells from peripheral blood mononuclear cells, obtained after pregnancy. The receptor set was obtained from a female donor in good health, enrolled as a control in a pregnancy study.

The gene calls are TRBV5-5 and TRBJ1-5, with a possible D match to TRBD1 (5 bases). V was cut by 4 bases and J by 3 bases, with 11 bases left in between. CDR1 and CDR2 from the germline V gene are SGHKS and YYEKEE (reference sequence). CDR3 length: 14 amino acids. CDR3 nucleotide sequence: TGTGCCAGCAGCGGGGGGGAGTCCAATCAGCCCCAGCATTTT. It yields the protein CASSGGESNQPQHF.

In DNA form, the CDR3 reads TGTGCCAGCAGCGCCGATGGGGGGAATTACAATGAGCAGTTCTTC. Translated, it gives CASSADGGNYNEQFF. J is TRBJ2-1 and V is TRBV7-2; D is possibly TRBD2 (6 bases). Trimming took off 5 bases at V and 4 bases at J, with 15 bases between the two ends. CDR3 length: 15 residues. Germline V lookup: CDR1 SGHTA, CDR2 FQGNSA.

The rearrangement uses TRBV4-3 and TRBJ1-5; D ambiguous. CDR1 and CDR2 (germline): LGHNA, YSLEER. Trimming shortened V by 4 bases and J by 4 bases, and 8 bases separated the two germline ends. This CDR3 spans 13 amino acids. CDR3 region: CASSPNLNQPQHF. CDR3 sequence (DNA): TGCGCCAGCAGCCCGAACCTAAATCAGCCCCAGCATTTT.

The V and J genes are TRBV7-2 and TRBJ2-7, with 7 bases fitting TRBD2. The CDR3 sequence is 14 residues long. With V trimmed by 4 bases and J by 0 bases, 3 bases remained unmatched. Per the germline V gene, CDR1 is SGHTA and CDR2 is FQGNSA. The DNA of the CDR3 is TGTGCCAGCAGCTACGGGGGGAGCTCCTACGAGCAGTACTTC. It yields the protein CASSYGGSSYEQYF.

V usage is TRBV14 and J usage is TRBJ2-5; D may be TRBD2 (5 bases). The CDR3 has 14 amino acids. Germline V gene data show CDR1 as SGHDN and CDR2 as FVKESK. Trimming removed 4 bases at V and 1 base at J, with 10 bases between. CDR3 loop: CASSRWGAQETQYF. CDR3 in DNA: TGTGCCAGCAGCCGATGGGGAGCCCAAGAGACCCAGTACTTC.

This clone was observed a single time. The V gene is TRBV28, the J gene TRBJ1-5, with D unclear. From germline, CDR1 is MDHEN and CDR2 SYDVKM. The V end was cut by 2 bases, the J end by 11 bases, with 13 bases between. There are 13 residues in the CDR3. The CDR3 nucleotides are TGTGCCAGCAGTTTAATTTCGATAGCGGCCCAGCATTTT. Translating gives CASSLISIAAQHF.

The table lists this clone with a few counts. The V and J genes are TRBV2 and TRBJ2-5; D is unclear. This CDR3 is built from 15 residues. Germline CDR1 and CDR2: SNHLY and FYNNEI. Trimming pared 2 bases from V and 5 bases from J, leaving 15 bases between. The CDR3 spells CASSERGKAAETQYF. The CDR3 DNA follows: TGTGCCAGCAGTGAACGTGGTAAGGCAGCGGAGACCCAGTACTTC.